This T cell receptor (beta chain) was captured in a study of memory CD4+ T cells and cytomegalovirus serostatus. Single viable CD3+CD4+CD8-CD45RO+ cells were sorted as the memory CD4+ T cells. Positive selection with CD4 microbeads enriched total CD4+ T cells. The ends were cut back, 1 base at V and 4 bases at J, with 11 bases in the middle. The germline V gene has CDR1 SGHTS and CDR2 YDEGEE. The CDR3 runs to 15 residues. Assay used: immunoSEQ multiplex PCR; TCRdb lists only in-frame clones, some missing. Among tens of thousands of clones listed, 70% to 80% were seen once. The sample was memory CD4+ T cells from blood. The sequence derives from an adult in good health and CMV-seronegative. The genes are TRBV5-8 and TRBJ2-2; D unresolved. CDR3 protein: CASSLWLSSTGELFF. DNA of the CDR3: TGTGCCAGCAGCTTGTGGTTGAGTTCCACCGGGGAGCTGTTTTTT.